The 2 T cell receptor beta chains reported below all come from one sample, sequenced in a study of OX40 agonist ivuxolimab in advanced cancers. The method was immunoSEQ multiplex PCR; TCRdb's version includes in-frame clones alone and lacks a portion of them. This table has about 64,000 clones, around four fifths appearing once. Specimen: CD4+ or CD8+ T cells sorted from blood, collected in a trial of the OX40 agonist ivuxolimab. The receptors were gathered from an adult with an advanced solid tumor such as melanoma, head and neck, liver or kidney cancer.

The chain carries TRBV20-1 and TRBJ2-1; D not resolved. The CDR3 covers 11 residues. Trimming removed 6 bases from V and 9 bases from J, with 12 bases in between. Per germline, CDR1 DFQATT and CDR2 SNEGSKA (reference sequence). The CDR3 bases are TGCAGTGCCCTCAGGACGGGTGAGCAGTTCTTC. It is translated as CSALRTGEQFF.

V and J are TRBV10-3 and TRBJ1-6, with D perhaps matching TRBD1 (5 bases). Trimming left V 4 bases short and J 7 bases short, with 14 bases between. Germline V gene data show CDR1 as ENHRY and CDR2 as SYGVKD. The length of the CDR3 is 15 residues. In nucleotides, the CDR3 is TGTGCCATCAGTGGGGGGTCAGGACCAAATTCACCCCTCCACTTT. It translates to CAISGGSGPNSPLHF.